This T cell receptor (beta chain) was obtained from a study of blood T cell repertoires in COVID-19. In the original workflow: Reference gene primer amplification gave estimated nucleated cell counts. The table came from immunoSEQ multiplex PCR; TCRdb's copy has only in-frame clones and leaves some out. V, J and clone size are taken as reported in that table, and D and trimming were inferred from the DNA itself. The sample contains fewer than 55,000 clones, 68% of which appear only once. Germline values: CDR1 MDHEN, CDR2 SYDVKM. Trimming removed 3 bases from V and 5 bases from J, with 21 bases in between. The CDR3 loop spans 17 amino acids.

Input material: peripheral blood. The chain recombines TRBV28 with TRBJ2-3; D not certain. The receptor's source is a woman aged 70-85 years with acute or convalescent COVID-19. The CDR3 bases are TGTGCCAGCAGTTTCGGCGGCGGATATCTTAGAGGAGATACGCAGTATTTT. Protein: CASSFGGGYLRGDTQYF. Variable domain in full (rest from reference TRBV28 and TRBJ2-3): DVKVTQSSRYLVKRTGEKVFLECVQDMDHENMFWYRQDPGLGLRLIYFSYDVKMKEKGDIPEGYSVSREKKERFSLILESASTNQTSMYLCASSFGGGYLRGDTQYFGPGTRLTVL.